This T cell receptor (beta chain) was profiled in a study of tumor-infiltrating lymphocytes in oesophageal squamous cell carcinoma. A single record per CDR3 protein comes from TCRdb applying MiXCR to the PCR reads. The repertoire includes 18,000 or so distinct CDR3 sequences, 35% to 50% of them detected once, and around 28% sits in the top ten. There are 13 residues in the CDR3. Germline values: CDR1 SGHTA, CDR2 FQGNSA. The specimen sequenced was esophageal tumor tissue. The sequence was collected from a male donor with esophageal squamous cell carcinoma. This chain uses TRBV7-2 with TRBJ2-5; possibly TRBD2 for D (5 bases). The J call could be wrong; TRBJ2-7 is a better fit for the DNA end. This CDR3 reads CASSLTRVYEQYF. Written as DNA, the CDR3 is TGTGCCAGCAGCCTAACGAGGGTCTACGAGCAGTACTTC.